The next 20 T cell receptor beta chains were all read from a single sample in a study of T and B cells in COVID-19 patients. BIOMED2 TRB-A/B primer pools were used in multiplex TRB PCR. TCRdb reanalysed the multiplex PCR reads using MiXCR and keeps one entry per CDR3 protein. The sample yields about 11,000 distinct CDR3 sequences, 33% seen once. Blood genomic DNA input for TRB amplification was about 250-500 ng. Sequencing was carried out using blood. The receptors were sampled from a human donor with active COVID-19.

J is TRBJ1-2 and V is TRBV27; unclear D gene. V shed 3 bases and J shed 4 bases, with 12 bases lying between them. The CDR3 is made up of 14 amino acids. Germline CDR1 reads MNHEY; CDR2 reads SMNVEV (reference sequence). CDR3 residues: CASSFGERVYGYTF. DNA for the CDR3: TGTGCCAGCAGTTTTGGGGAACGAGTCTATGGCTACACCTTC.

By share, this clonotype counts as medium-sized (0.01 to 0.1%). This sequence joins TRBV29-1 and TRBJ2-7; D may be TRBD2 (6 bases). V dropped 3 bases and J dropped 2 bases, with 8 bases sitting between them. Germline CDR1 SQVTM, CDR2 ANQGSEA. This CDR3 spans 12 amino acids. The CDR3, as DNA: TGCAGCGTTGAGTCGGGGGCCTACGAGCAGTACTTC. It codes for CSVESGAYEQYF.

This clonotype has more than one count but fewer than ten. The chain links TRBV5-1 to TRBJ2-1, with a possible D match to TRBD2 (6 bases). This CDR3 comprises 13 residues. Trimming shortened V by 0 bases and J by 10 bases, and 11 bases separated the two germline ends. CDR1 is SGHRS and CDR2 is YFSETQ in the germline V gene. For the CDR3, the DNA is TGCGCCAGCAGCTTGGGGGGGGACGTCGAGCAGTTCTTC. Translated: CASSLGGDVEQFF.

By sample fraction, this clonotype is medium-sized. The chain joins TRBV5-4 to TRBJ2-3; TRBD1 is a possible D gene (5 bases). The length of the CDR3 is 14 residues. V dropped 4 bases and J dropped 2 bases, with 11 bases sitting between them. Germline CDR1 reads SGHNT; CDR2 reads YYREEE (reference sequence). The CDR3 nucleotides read TGTGCCAGCAGCGCGGACATCTACACAGATACGCAGTATTTT. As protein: CASSADIYTDTQYF.

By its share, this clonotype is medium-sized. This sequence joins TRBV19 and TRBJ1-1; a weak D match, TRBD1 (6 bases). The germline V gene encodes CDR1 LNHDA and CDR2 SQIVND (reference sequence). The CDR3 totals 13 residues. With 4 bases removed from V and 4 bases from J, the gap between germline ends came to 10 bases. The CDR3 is CASSTEQGTEAFF. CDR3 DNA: TGTGCCAGTAGTACCGAACAGGGCACTGAAGCTTTCTTT.

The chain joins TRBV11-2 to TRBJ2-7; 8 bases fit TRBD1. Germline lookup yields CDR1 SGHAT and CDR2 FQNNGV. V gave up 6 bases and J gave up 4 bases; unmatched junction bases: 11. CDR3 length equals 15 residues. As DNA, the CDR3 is TGTGCCAGCAGGGTGGGGGCAGGGGGCCTTTACGAGCAGTACTTC. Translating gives CASRVGAGGLYEQYF.

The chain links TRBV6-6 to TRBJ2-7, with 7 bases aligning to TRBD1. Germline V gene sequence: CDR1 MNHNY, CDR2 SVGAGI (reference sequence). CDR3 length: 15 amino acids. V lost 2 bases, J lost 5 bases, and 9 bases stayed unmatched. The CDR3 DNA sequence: TGTGCCAGCAGTTACATCGCAGGGGGTGGGGACGAGCAGTACTTC. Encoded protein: CASSYIAGGGDEQYF.

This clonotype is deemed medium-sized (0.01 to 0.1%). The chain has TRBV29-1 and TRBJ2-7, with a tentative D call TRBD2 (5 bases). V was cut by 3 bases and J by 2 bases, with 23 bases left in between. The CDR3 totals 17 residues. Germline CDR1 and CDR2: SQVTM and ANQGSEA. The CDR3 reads CSVDGVVGSETTYEQYF. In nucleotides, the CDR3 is TGCAGCGTTGACGGGGTCGTCGGAAGCGAAACGACCTACGAGCAGTACTTC.

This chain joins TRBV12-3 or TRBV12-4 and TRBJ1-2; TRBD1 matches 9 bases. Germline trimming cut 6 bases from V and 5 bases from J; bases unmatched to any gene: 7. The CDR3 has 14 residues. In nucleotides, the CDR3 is TGTGCCAGCAGAAGGACAGGGGAGACTTATGGCTACACCTTC. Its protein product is CASRRTGETYGYTF.

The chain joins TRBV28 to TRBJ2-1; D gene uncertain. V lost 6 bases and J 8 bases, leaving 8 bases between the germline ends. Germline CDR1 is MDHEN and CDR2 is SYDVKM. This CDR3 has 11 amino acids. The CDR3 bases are TGTGCCAGCAGACTCTCGTATGAGCAGTTCTTC. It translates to CASRLSYEQFF.

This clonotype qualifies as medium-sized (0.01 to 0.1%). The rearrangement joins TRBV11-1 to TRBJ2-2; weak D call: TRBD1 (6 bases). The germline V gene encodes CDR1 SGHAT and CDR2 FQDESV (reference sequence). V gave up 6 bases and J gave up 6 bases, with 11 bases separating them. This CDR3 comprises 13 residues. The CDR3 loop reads CASSSRTAGELFF. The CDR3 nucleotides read TGTGCCAGCAGTTCCCGGACAGCCGGGGAGCTGTTTTTT.

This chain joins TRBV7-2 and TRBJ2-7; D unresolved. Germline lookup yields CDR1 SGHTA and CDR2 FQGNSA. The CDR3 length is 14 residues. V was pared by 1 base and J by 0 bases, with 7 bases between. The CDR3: CASSLGGFSYEQYF. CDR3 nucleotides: TGTGCCAGCAGCTTAGGCGGATTCTCCTACGAGCAGTACTTC.

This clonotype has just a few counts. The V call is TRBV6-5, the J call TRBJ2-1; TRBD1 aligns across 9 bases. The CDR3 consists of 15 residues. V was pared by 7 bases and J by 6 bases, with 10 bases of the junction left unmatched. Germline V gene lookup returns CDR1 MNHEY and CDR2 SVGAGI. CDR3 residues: CASNRRDRESNEQFF. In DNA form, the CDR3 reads TGTGCCAGCAATAGACGGGACAGGGAATCCAATGAGCAGTTCTTC.

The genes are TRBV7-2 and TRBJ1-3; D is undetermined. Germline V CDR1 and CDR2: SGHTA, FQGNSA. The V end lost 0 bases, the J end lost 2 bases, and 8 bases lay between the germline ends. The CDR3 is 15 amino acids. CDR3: CASSLAGSPGNTIYF. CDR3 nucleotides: TGTGCCAGCAGCTTAGCAGGGAGTCCTGGAAACACCATATATTTT.

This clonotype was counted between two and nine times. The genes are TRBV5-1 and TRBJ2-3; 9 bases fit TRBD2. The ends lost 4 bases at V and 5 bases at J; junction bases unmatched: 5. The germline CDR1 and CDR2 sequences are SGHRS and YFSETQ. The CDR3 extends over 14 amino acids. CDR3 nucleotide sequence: TGCGCCAGCAGCAGTGCGGGGGGGCAAGATACGCAGTATTTT. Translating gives CASSSAGGQDTQYF.

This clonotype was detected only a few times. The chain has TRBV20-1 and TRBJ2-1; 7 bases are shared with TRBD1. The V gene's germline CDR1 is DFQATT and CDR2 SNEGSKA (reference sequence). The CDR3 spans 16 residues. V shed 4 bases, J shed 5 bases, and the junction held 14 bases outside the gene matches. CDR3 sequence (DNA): TGCAGTGCTATAATCAACACGGGACAGATTAACAATGAGCAGTTCTTC. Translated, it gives CSAIINTGQINNEQFF.

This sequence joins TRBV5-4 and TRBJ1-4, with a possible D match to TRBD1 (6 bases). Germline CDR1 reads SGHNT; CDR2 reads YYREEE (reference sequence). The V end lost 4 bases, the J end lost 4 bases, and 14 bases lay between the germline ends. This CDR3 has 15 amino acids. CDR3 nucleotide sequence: TGTGCCAGCAGCCGACGGACAGATAGTAATGAAAAACTGTTTTTT. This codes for CASSRRTDSNEKLFF.

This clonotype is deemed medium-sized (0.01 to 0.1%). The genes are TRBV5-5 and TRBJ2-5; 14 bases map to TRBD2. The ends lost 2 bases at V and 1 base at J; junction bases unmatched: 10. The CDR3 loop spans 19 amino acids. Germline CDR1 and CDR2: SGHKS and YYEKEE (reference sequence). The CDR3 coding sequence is TGTGCCAGCAGCTTTGGGACTAGCGGGGGTTTGGGGGGCCAAGAGACCCAGTACTTC. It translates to CASSFGTSGGLGGQETQYF.

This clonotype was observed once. The CDR3 spells CASRVGGDRSDTQYF. The CDR3 region has the DNA TGTGCCAGTAGGGTGGGGGGGGATCGGTCAGATACGCAGTATTTT. The chain uses TRBV19 and TRBJ2-3; 7 positions agree with TRBD2. J was trimmed by 4 bases and V by 6 bases; bases with no gene match: 10. This CDR3 region has 15 residues. Germline V gene data show CDR1 as LNHDA and CDR2 as SQIVND (reference sequence). The full variable domain, with the rest looked up from reference TRBV19 and TRBJ2-3, is DGGITQSPKYLFRKEGQNVTLSCEQNLNHDAMYWYRQDPGQGLRLIYYSQIVNDFQKGDIAEGYSVSREKKESFPLTVTSAQKNPTAFYLCASRVGGDRSDTQYFGPGTRLTVL.

CDR3 nucleotides: TGTGCCAGCTCACACCGGAGTACCCCCGGGGAGCTGTTTTTT. Its protein product is CASSHRSTPGELFF. The J gene is TRBJ2-2, the V gene TRBV6-1; D is unresolved. This CDR3 contains 14 residues. Germline-derived CDR1 and CDR2 are MNHNS and SASEGT. V lost 8 bases and J 6 bases, leaving 16 bases between the germline ends.